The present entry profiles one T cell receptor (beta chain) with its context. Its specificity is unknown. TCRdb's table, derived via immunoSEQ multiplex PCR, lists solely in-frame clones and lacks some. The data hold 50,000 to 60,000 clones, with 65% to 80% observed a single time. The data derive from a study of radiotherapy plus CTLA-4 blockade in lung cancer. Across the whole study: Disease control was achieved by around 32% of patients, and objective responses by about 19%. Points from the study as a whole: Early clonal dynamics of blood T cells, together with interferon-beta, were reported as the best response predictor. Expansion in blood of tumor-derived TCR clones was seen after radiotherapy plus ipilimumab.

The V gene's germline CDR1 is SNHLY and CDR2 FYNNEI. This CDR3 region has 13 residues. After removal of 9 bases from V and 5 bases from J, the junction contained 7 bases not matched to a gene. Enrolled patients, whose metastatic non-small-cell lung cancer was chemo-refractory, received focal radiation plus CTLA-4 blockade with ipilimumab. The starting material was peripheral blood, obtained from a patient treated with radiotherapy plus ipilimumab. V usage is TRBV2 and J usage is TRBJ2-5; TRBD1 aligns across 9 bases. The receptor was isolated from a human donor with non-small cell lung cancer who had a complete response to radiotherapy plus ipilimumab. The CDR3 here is CARQGALRETQYF. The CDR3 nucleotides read TGTGCCAGACAGGGGGCTTTGCGGGAGACCCAGTACTTC.